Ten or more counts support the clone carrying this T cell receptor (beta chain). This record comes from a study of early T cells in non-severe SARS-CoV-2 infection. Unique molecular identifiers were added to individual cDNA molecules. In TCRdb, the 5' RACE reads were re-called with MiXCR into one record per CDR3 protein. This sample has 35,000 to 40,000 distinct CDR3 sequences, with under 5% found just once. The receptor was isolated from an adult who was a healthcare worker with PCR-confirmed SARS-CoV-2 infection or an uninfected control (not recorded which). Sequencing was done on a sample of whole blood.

Written as DNA, the CDR3 is TGTGCCAGCAGTGAAGGGTGGGGGACCTATGGCTACACCTTC. Its translation is CASSEGWGTYGYTF. This sequence joins TRBV6-1 and TRBJ1-2; D may be TRBD1 (5 bases). V was pared by 1 base and J by 4 bases, with 10 bases between. Germline V CDR1 and CDR2: MNHNS, SASEGT. The length of the CDR3 is 14 residues.